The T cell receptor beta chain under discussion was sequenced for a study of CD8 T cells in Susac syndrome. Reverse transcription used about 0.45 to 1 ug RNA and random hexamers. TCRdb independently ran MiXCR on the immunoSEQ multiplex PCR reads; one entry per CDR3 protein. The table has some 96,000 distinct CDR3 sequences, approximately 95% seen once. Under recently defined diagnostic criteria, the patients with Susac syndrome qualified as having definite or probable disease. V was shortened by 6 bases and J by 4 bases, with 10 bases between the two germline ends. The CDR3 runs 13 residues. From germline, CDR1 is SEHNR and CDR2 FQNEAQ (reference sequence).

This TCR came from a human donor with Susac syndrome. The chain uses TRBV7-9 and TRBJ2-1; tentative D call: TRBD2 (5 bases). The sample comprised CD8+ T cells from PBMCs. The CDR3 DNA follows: TGTGCCAGCAGACACGGACTGTACAATGAGCAGTTCTTC. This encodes CASRHGLYNEQFF.